The 12 T cell receptor beta chains reported below all come from one sample, sequenced in a study of cytotoxic CD8 clonotypes in ibrutinib-treated CLL. Assay used: immunoSEQ multiplex PCR; TCRdb lists only in-frame clones, some missing. Of under 150,000 clones detected, more than 70% appear once; the ten largest clones hold 7.6%. Sequenced material: PBMCs, taken after 36 months of ibrutinib treatment. Receptors originate from a human donor with chronic lymphocytic leukemia.

The J gene is TRBJ2-7, the V gene TRBV7-6; no clear D. Between the trimmed V and J ends, which lost 0 bases and 2 bases, there was a span of 8 bases. The length of the CDR3 is 14 residues. The germline CDR1 and CDR2 sequences are SGHVS and FNYEAQ. DNA for the CDR3: TGTGCCAGCAGCTTAGCGCCAGAAACCTACGAGCAGTACTTC. It specifies CASSLAPETYEQYF.

The chain couples TRBV25-1 to TRBJ1-2; TRBD1 might be the D (6 bases). Germline V gives CDR1 MGHDK, CDR2 SYGVNS. This CDR3 is 15 amino acids long. Trimming pared 1 base from V and 4 bases from J, leaving 13 bases between. CDR3 bases: TGTGCCAGCAGTGAATGGGGGCTCGAAGGCTATGGCTACACCTTC. Protein sequence: CASSEWGLEGYGYTF.

The chain employs TRBV28 and TRBJ2-3; TRBD2 agrees at 13 bases. J lost 6 bases, V lost 2 bases, and 8 bases had no gene match. Looked up from germline, CDR1 is MDHEN and CDR2 is SYDVKM. The CDR3 extends over 17 amino acids. The CDR3 loop reads CASSLRRLAGGNDTQYF. The DNA of the CDR3 is TGTGCCAGCAGTTTACGGAGACTAGCGGGAGGTAACGATACGCAGTATTTT.

This clone was observed a handful of times. The V and J genes are TRBV4-1 and TRBJ1-2; possible D gene TRBD1, 5 bases. Trimming removed 0 bases at V and 1 base at J, with 12 bases between. CDR3 length equals 16 residues. Germline CDR1 reads MGHRA; CDR2 reads YSYEKL. The CDR3 protein is CASSQEMGLGNYGYTF. The CDR3 nucleotides are TGCGCCAGCAGCCAAGAAATGGGGCTAGGTAACTATGGCTACACCTTC.

This chain connects TRBV2 to TRBJ1-4; 8 bases fit TRBD1. In germline, CDR1 is SNHLY, CDR2 FYNNEI. V shed 7 bases, J shed 8 bases, and the junction held 3 bases outside the gene matches. CDR3 length equals 12 residues. The CDR3 coding sequence is TGTGCCAGCAATGGACAGGGAGAAAAACTGTTTTTT. Translation: CASNGQGEKLFF.

The DNA for the CDR3 is TGTGCCAGCAGCCAAGATCGCGACTATAATTCACCCCTCCACTTT. This codes for CASSQDRDYNSPLHF. The V and J genes are TRBV7-2 and TRBJ1-6; D gene unclear. V was shortened by 5 bases and J by 3 bases, with 11 bases between the two germline ends. There are 15 residues in the CDR3. Germline CDR1 is SGHTA and CDR2 is FQGNSA. Full variable domain (rest looked up from reference TRBV7-2 and TRBJ1-6): GAGVSQSPSNKVTEKGKDVELRCDPISGHTALYWYRQSLGQGLEFLIYFQGNSAPDKSGLPSDRFSAERTGGSVSTLTIQRTQQEDSAVYLCASSQDRDYNSPLHFGNGTRLTVT.

This rearrangement joins TRBV6-1 to TRBJ1-3; no firm D call. Trimming shortened V by 3 bases and J by 4 bases, and 7 bases separated the two germline ends. The CDR3 runs to 13 residues. CDR1 is MNHNS and CDR2 is SASEGT in the germline V gene. DNA for the CDR3: TGTGCCAGCAGTGAGCCTCTCGGAAACACCATATATTTT. This sequence encodes CASSEPLGNTIYF.

The gene calls are TRBV10-1 and TRBJ1-1; a weak D match, TRBD1 (5 bases). Trimming shortened V by 0 bases and J by 2 bases, and 10 bases separated the two germline ends. CDR3 length equals 15 residues. Germline lookup yields CDR1 WNHNN and CDR2 SYGVQD (reference sequence). CDR3: CASSESRDENTEAFF. In DNA, the CDR3 is TGCGCCAGCAGTGAGTCGAGGGACGAAAACACTGAAGCTTTCTTT.

Only one count was recorded for this clone. This sequence joins TRBV5-4 and TRBJ1-4; possibly TRBD1 for D (5 bases). Germline CDR1 reads SGHNT; CDR2 reads YYREEE (reference sequence). CDR3 size: 13 residues. The V gene lost 2 bases and the J gene lost 5 bases, with 7 bases spanning the gap. CDR3 sequence (DNA): TGTGCCAGCAGCTTTGGGGACAATGAAAAACTGTTTTTT. Protein: CASSFGDNEKLFF.

The rearrangement links TRBV11-2 to TRBJ2-1; either TRBD1 or TRBD2 may supply D (5 bases each). The CDR3 is 15 residues long. Trimming cost V 2 bases and J 8 bases, with 16 bases left between them. Per germline, CDR1 SGHAT and CDR2 FQNNGV. Written as DNA, the CDR3 is TGTGCCAGCAGCTTACTCGGGCTAGCCAGGGATGAGCAGTTCTTC. Protein sequence: CASSLLGLARDEQFF.

The chain uses TRBV10-3 and TRBJ2-7; a possible D gene is TRBD1 (5 bases). Trimming shortened V by 4 bases and J by 1 base, and 11 bases separated the two germline ends. This CDR3 spans 14 amino acids. Germline values: CDR1 ENHRY, CDR2 SYGVKD. The DNA for the CDR3 is TGTGCCATCAGTGGTCAGGGAAATTCCTACGAGCAGTACTTC. Its protein product is CAISGQGNSYEQYF.

This clone has a single count. V and J are TRBV5-1 and TRBJ2-1; 7 bases fit TRBD2. This CDR3 comprises 17 residues. V trimming: 3 bases; J trimming: 8 bases; junction bases outside the gene matches: 17. Germline loops: CDR1 SGHRS, CDR2 YFSETQ. The CDR3 sequence: CASSSTRASGVRYEQFF. The CDR3 nucleotides read TGCGCCAGCAGCTCTACGAGGGCGAGCGGGGTGAGGTATGAGCAGTTCTTC. Filled out from reference TRBV5-1 and TRBJ2-1, the complete variable domain reads KAGVTQTPRYLIKTRGQQVTLSCSPISGHRSVSWYQQTPGQGLQFLFEYFSETQRNKGNFPGRFSGRQFSNSRSEMNVSTLELGDSALYLCASSSTRASGVRYEQFFGPGTRLTVL.